One sample yielded the 14 T cell receptor beta chains listed below, sequenced in a study of blood T cell repertoires in COVID-19. Libraries were prepared by immunoSEQ multiplex PCR; TCRdb keeps only in-frame clonotypes and omits some of them. The sample shows roughly 70,000 clones, roughly 79% of them seen only once. Source material: peripheral blood. The origin of the receptors is a woman aged 55-70 years with acute or convalescent COVID-19.

V is TRBV4-3 and J is TRBJ1-1; D unresolved. Trimming took off 1 base at V and 3 bases at J, with 6 bases between the two ends. The CDR3 totals 13 residues. Germline V gene sequence: CDR1 LGHNA, CDR2 YSLEER. CDR3 nucleotide sequence: TGCGCCAGCAGCCAAGTAGAGCACACTGAAGCTTTCTTT. This encodes CASSQVEHTEAFF.

V is TRBV5-1 and J is TRBJ1-2, with 9 bases lining up with TRBD1. Germline CDR1 reads SGHRS; CDR2 reads YFSETQ. The V segment lost 4 bases and the J segment 7 bases; nucleotides outside the gene matches: 11. This CDR3 is 15 amino acids long. DNA of the CDR3: TGCGCCAGCAGCACAACAGGGGGCGGTCTGGGTGGCTACACCTTC. Protein: CASSTTGGGLGGYTF. Based on the CDR3 plus reference TRBV5-1 and TRBJ1-2, the full variable domain is KAGVTQTPRYLIKTRGQQVTLSCSPISGHRSVSWYQQTPGQGLQFLFEYFSETQRNKGNFPGRFSGRQFSNSRSEMNVSTLELGDSALYLCASSTTGGGLGGYTFGSGTRLTVV.

This chain uses TRBV25-1 with TRBJ2-3, with 8 bases identical to TRBD1. The germline CDR1 and CDR2 sequences are MGHDK and SYGVNS. The CDR3 runs to 16 residues. V lost 1 base to trimming and J lost 0 bases; unmatched junction nucleotides: 3. The CDR3 sequence is CASSEFRTGSTDTQYF. DNA of the CDR3: TGTGCCAGCAGTGAATTCAGGACAGGGAGCACAGATACGCAGTATTTT.

The genes are TRBV10-3 and TRBJ1-1, with D perhaps TRBD1 (5 bases). The germline V gene encodes CDR1 ENHRY and CDR2 SYGVKD. This CDR3 region has 15 residues. The ends were cut back, 0 bases at V and 4 bases at J, with 12 bases in the middle. CDR3 bases: TGTGCCATCAGTGAGTCGTCAGGGTCGGGCACTGAAGCTTTCTTT. Translating it yields CAISESSGSGTEAFF.

This clone has a single count. The chain has TRBV2 and TRBJ2-7; TRBD2 is a possible D gene (7 bases). Germline CDR1 SNHLY, CDR2 FYNNEI. V was trimmed by 2 bases and J by 6 bases, leaving 17 bases between them. This CDR3 spans 15 amino acids. CDR3 region: CASSERRGLLSEQYF. The CDR3 bases are TGTGCCAGCAGTGAACGGCGGGGGCTTTTGAGCGAGCAGTACTTC.

The gene calls are TRBV6-6 and TRBJ2-1; no clear D gene. This CDR3 region has 11 residues. V lost 4 bases, J lost 8 bases, and 6 bases lay in between. CDR1 and CDR2 (germline): MNHNY, SVGAGI (reference sequence). The CDR3 spells CASSSLDEQFF. CDR3 bases: TGTGCCAGCAGTTCCCTTGATGAGCAGTTCTTC.

The CDR3 sequence is CASSMASGAYEQYF. The CDR3 bases are TGTGCCAGTAGTATGGCCTCCGGGGCCTACGAGCAGTACTTC. This chain joins TRBV19 and TRBJ2-7, with a weak D call TRBD2 (5 bases). The germline V gene encodes CDR1 LNHDA and CDR2 SQIVND (reference sequence). V lost 3 bases and J 2 bases, leaving 11 bases between the germline ends. The CDR3 covers 14 residues.

V gene TRBV6-6 combines with J gene TRBJ1-1, with 7 bases fitting TRBD1. The CDR3 sequence is 11 residues long. The V gene end was trimmed by 10 bases and the J gene end by 5 bases; junction bases not matched to a gene: 4. The germline V gene encodes CDR1 MNHNY and CDR2 SVGAGI (reference sequence). The CDR3 DNA reads TGTGCCACCGCGGGACAGACTGAAGCTTTCTTT. This gives the protein CATAGQTEAFF.

In this sample, this clone turned up a few times. The CDR3: CASSYPLYTGELFF. The CDR3, as DNA: TGTGCCAGCAGTTACCCCCTGTACACCGGGGAGCTGTTTTTT. The chain has TRBV6-2 or TRBV6-3 and TRBJ2-2; D unclear. V was shortened by 2 bases and J by 3 bases, with 7 bases between the two germline ends. The germline gives CDR1 MNHEY, CDR2 SVGEGT. The CDR3 sequence is 14 residues long.

The rearrangement joins TRBV6-5 to TRBJ1-3; D uncertain. The CDR3 covers 15 residues. The V gene's germline CDR1 is MNHEY and CDR2 SVGAGI. Deletions cut 2 bases from V and 0 bases from J, with 8 bases between. This CDR3 is CASSYGAGSGNTIYF. In DNA, the CDR3 is TGTGCCAGCAGTTACGGTGCAGGCTCTGGAAACACCATATATTTT.

This clone was picked up a small number of times. The chain uses TRBV4-3 and TRBJ2-7; 9 positions match TRBD1. CDR1 and CDR2 from the germline V gene are LGHNA and YSLEER. V shed 1 base and J 0 bases; nucleotides not matched to a gene: 10. This CDR3 spans 18 amino acids. CDR3 residues: CASSQVVVTGGYSYEQYF. In DNA, the CDR3 is TGCGCCAGCAGCCAAGTCGTAGTGACAGGGGGATACTCCTACGAGCAGTACTTC.

The rearrangement joins TRBV29-1 to TRBJ2-2; D call uncertain. Germline CDR1 and CDR2: SQVTM and ANQGSEA. CDR3 size: 13 residues. The V and J ends lost 4 bases and 1 base respectively, with 7 bases between them. The CDR3, as DNA: TGCAGCGTTGGAGTGCTGAACACCGGGGAGCTGTTTTTT. This codes for CSVGVLNTGELFF.

V and J are TRBV7-2 and TRBJ1-2; 7 nucleotides match TRBD1. V gave up 5 bases and J gave up 8 bases; unmatched junction bases: 17. From germline, CDR1 is SGHTA and CDR2 FQGNSA. The CDR3 consists of 16 residues. The CDR3, as DNA: TGTGCCAGCAGCCCAGAGAAATCGGGACAGCCCAAAGGCTACACCTTC. It specifies CASSPEKSGQPKGYTF.

The chain is built from TRBV5-4 and TRBJ2-1, with 7 bases lining up with TRBD1. The V gene end was trimmed by 3 bases and the J gene end by 0 bases; junction bases not matched to a gene: 6. Per germline, CDR1 SGHNT and CDR2 YYREEE (reference sequence). This CDR3 has 16 amino acids. CDR3 DNA: TGTGCCAGCAGCTCGAGACAGGGTAGCTCCTACAATGAGCAGTTCTTC. Its translation is CASSSRQGSSYNEQFF.